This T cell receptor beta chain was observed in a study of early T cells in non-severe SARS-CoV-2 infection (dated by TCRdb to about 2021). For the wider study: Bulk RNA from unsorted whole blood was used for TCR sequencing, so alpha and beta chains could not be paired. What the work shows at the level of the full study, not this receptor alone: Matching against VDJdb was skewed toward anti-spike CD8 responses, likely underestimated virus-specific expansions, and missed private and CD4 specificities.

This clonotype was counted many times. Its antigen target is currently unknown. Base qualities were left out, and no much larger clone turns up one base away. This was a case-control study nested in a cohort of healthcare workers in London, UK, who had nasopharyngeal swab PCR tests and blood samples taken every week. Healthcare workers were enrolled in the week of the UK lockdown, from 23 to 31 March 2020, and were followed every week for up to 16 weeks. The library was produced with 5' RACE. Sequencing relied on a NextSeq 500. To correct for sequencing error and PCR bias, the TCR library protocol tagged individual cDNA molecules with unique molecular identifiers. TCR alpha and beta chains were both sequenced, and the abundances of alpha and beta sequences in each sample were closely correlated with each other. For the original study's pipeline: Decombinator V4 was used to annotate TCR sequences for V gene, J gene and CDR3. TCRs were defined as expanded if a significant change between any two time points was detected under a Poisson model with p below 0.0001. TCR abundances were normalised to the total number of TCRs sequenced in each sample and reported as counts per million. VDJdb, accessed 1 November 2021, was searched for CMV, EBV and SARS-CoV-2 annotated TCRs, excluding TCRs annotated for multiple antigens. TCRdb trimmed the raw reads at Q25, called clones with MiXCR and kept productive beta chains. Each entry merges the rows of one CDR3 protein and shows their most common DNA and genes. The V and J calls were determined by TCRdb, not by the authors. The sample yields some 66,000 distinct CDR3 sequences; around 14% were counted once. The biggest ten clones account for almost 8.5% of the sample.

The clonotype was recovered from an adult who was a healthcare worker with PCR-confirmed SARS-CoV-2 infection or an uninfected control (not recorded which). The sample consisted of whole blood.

The encoded CDR3 is CASSLAGQNQPQHF. In nucleotides, the sequence is TGTGCCAGCAGCTTAGCAGGTCAGAATCAGCCCCAGCATTTT. This chain joins TRBV7-8 to TRBJ1-5; the D segment cannot be called with confidence. Its CDR3 holds 14 amino acids, cysteine through phenylalanine. The retained sequence is limited to the CDR3, 42 bases, with the frame set at the first base. V is shortened by 0 bases, J by 4 bases, and the region joining them spans 7 bases. Based on the germline V gene, the CDR1 and CDR2 sequences are SGHVS and FQNEAQ.